The 25 T cell receptor beta chains listed next were all sequenced from one sample in a study of cytomegalovirus exposure and HLA in healthy donors. The repertoire was sequenced with immunoSEQ multiplex PCR; TCRdb's copy has only in-frame clones and lacks some. The sample records about 160,000 clones, over 85% being singletons. Sample: PBMCs. The origin of the receptors is a man younger than 35 in good health and CMV-seropositive.

The chain combines TRBV5-1 with TRBJ1-1, with a possible D match to TRBD1 (5 bases). Germline CDR1 SGHRS, CDR2 YFSETQ. The V gene lost 0 bases and the J gene lost 3 bases, with 12 bases spanning the gap. The CDR3 contains 15 residues. This CDR3 is CASSLEFGGDTEAFF. CDR3 bases: TGCGCCAGCAGCTTGGAGTTCGGGGGAGACACTGAAGCTTTCTTT.

The CDR3 DNA follows: TGTGCCAGCAGCTTGGCCACGCGGGGACGGATGCAAGAGACCCAGTACTTC. It specifies CASSLATRGRMQETQYF. The genes are TRBV5-5 and TRBJ2-5; D might be TRBD2 (6 bases). V was pared by 0 bases and J by 2 bases, with 17 bases between. Germline CDR1 reads SGHKS; CDR2 reads YYEKEE (reference sequence). The CDR3 has 17 residues.

V gene TRBV19 combines with J gene TRBJ1-1; TRBD1 might be the D (6 bases). In germline, CDR1 is LNHDA, CDR2 SQIVND (reference sequence). The CDR3 length is 14 residues. V was cut by 6 bases and J by 5 bases, with 16 bases left in between. CDR3 sequence reads: CASRTQGRFTEAFF. CDR3 DNA sequence: TGTGCCAGTAGGACGCAGGGGCGTTTTACTGAAGCTTTCTTT.

The chain uses TRBV30 and TRBJ1-1; TRBD1 is a possible D gene (5 bases). Germline CDR1 reads GTSNPN; CDR2 reads SVGIG (reference sequence). This CDR3 has 14 residues. Trimming removed 3 bases from V and 0 bases from J, with 11 bases in between. CDR3 DNA: TGTGCCTGGAGCGCGGGGCGGCTGAACACTGAAGCTTTCTTT. Translated, it gives CAWSAGRLNTEAFF.

V gene TRBV11-3 combines with J gene TRBJ2-2; D remains ambiguous. Trimming stripped 7 bases from V and 1 base from J, with 10 bases between. Germline V gives CDR1 SGHNT, CDR2 YENEEA. CDR3 size: 14 residues. In nucleotides, the CDR3 is TGTGCCAGCATGTTGACTGGGAACACCGGGGAGCTGTTTTTT. Its protein is CASMLTGNTGELFF.

V and J are TRBV10-3 and TRBJ2-2; 11 nucleotides line up with TRBD2. CDR1 is ENHRY, CDR2 SYGVKD, per germline. This CDR3 has 17 residues. V was clipped by 0 bases and J by 5 bases; unmatched bases: 5. The CDR3 DNA is TGTGCCATCAGTGAGTCAGGACTAGCGGGCTTGACCGGGGAGCTGTTTTTT. The encoded protein is CAISESGLAGLTGELFF.

J is TRBJ2-7 and V is TRBV7-8; 9 nucleotides line up with TRBD1. The junction had 7 bases not matched to a gene; V was cut back by 2 bases and J by 2 bases. The CDR3 contains 16 residues. CDR1 and CDR2 from the germline V gene are SGHVS and FQNEAQ. CDR3 DNA sequence: TGTGCCAGCAGCTTACGTAGTGGGACAGGGCCCTACGAGCAGTACTTC. Translating it yields CASSLRSGTGPYEQYF.

The chain joins TRBV29-1 to TRBJ2-1; TRBD2 matches 7 bases. The germline V gene encodes CDR1 SQVTM and CDR2 ANQGSEA. The CDR3 is made up of 14 amino acids. With 4 bases clipped from V and 2 bases from J, the junction kept 5 bases outside the gene matches. CDR3 residues: CSVATSEAYNEQFF. In DNA form, the CDR3 reads TGCAGCGTTGCTACTAGCGAGGCCTACAATGAGCAGTTCTTC.

The V call is TRBV5-5, the J call TRBJ2-2; D is uncertain. The V end was cut by 0 bases, the J end by 2 bases, with 5 bases between. CDR1 and CDR2 (germline): SGHKS, YYEKEE (reference sequence). This CDR3 has 14 residues. The CDR3: CASSLAENTGELFF. CDR3 in DNA: TGTGCCAGCAGCTTGGCAGAAAACACCGGGGAGCTGTTTTTT.

The genes are TRBV6-1 and TRBJ2-7, with TRBD1 identical over 10 bases. Germline CDR1 and CDR2: MNHNS and SASEGT. The CDR3 length is 13 residues. Trimming cost V 9 bases and J 3 bases; bases outside gene matches: 5. The CDR3 coding sequence is TGTGCCAGTGGCGGGACAGGGGTCTACGAGCAGTACTTC. Protein product: CASGGTGVYEQYF.

The V call is TRBV4-2, the J call TRBJ2-1, with TRBD2 matching 14 bases. This CDR3 contains 17 residues. CDR1 is LGHNA, CDR2 YNFKEQ, per germline. J gave up 7 bases and V 2 bases, and 7 bases lay outside the gene matches. The CDR3 DNA is TGTGCCAGCAGCCAACCGACGGGACTAGCGGGAGAAAATGAGCAGTTCTTC. This encodes CASSQPTGLAGENEQFF.

This clone appeared once. This rearrangement joins TRBV6-1 to TRBJ1-2; the match to TRBD1 covers 8 bases. V shed 5 bases, J shed 3 bases, and the junction held 2 bases outside the gene matches. The CDR3 consists of 13 residues. Per the germline V gene, CDR1 is MNHNS and CDR2 is SASEGT. Here the CDR3 DNA reads TGTGCCAGCAGTCAGGGGGCTGACTATGGCTACACCTTC. Protein: CASSQGADYGYTF.

The chain links TRBV9 to TRBJ2-7, with D tentatively TRBD1 (6 bases). The CDR3 spans 15 residues. CDR1 SGDLS and CDR2 YYNGEE come from the germline V gene. Trimming cost V 0 bases and J 2 bases, with 12 bases left between them. The CDR3 here is CASSVEQGATYEQYF. The DNA of the CDR3 is TGTGCCAGCAGCGTAGAACAGGGTGCCACCTACGAGCAGTACTTC.

The chain employs TRBV7-8 and TRBJ2-7; 7 nucleotides agree with TRBD1. Trimming took 2 bases from V and 2 from J; bases not matched to a gene: 6. Germline CDR1 and CDR2: SGHVS and FQNEAQ. The CDR3 loop spans 15 amino acids. The CDR3, as DNA: TGTGCCAGCAGCTTAAGACAGGGACCCGCCTACGAGCAGTACTTC. Translation gives CASSLRQGPAYEQYF.

The chain employs TRBV19 and TRBJ1-1; the match to TRBD1 covers 7 bases. This CDR3 region has 16 residues. Germline CDR1 LNHDA, CDR2 SQIVND (reference sequence). Trimming took 5 bases from V and 0 from J; bases not matched to a gene: 9. The DNA of the CDR3 is TGTGCCAGTAGTCTCAGGACAGGACTCATGAACACTGAAGCTTTCTTT. Translating gives CASSLRTGLMNTEAFF.

A word on this clone: This CDR3 is also generated by other DNA sequences in the sample. The chain couples TRBV7-9 to TRBJ2-7; D perhaps matches TRBD1 (6 bases). Trimming cost V 4 bases and J 4 bases, with 8 bases left between them. The germline V gene has CDR1 SEHNR and CDR2 FQNEAQ (reference sequence). The CDR3 runs 12 residues. CDR3 residues: CASSSQGYEQYF. The CDR3 bases are TGTGCCAGCAGCTCACAGGGATACGAGCAGTACTTC.

The rearrangement uses TRBV5-6 and TRBJ1-1, with D perhaps TRBD1 (5 bases). CDR3 length: 18 residues. Germline-derived CDR1 and CDR2 are SGHDT and YYEEEE. The V and J ends lost 0 bases and 3 bases respectively, with 21 bases between them. The CDR3 sequence is CASSLVGGAATEDTEAFF. DNA for the CDR3: TGTGCCAGCAGCTTGGTCGGAGGGGCCGCTACTGAGGACACTGAAGCTTTCTTT.

V is TRBV15 and J is TRBJ2-7; maybe TRBD2 (6 bases). Trimming took off 5 bases at V and 6 bases at J, with 17 bases between the two ends. CDR3 length equals 14 residues. Germline loops: CDR1 LNHNV, CDR2 YYDKDF (reference sequence). In nucleotides, the CDR3 is TGTGCCACCAGCCCCGGGACTGGAGGCCCCGAGCAGTACTTC. This encodes CATSPGTGGPEQYF.

The chain combines TRBV7-9 with TRBJ2-5; 9 bases agree with TRBD2. With V trimmed by 5 bases and J by 5 bases, 9 bases remained unmatched. The germline V gene encodes CDR1 SEHNR and CDR2 FQNEAQ (reference sequence). The CDR3 covers 15 residues. CDR3 nucleotides: TGTGCCAGCAGCGGAACACCGGGACTAGCTGAGACCCAGTACTTC. It specifies CASSGTPGLAETQYF. Together with reference TRBV7-9 and TRBJ2-5, the CDR3 gives the full variable domain: DTGVSQNPRHKITKRGQNVTFRCDPISEHNRLYWYRQTLGQGPEFLTYFQNEAQLEKSRLLSDRFSAERPKGSFSTLEIQRTEQGDSAMYLCASSGTPGLAETQYFGPGTRLLVL.

This chain links TRBV5-1 with TRBJ2-3; 11 positions match TRBD1. Germline values: CDR1 SGHRS, CDR2 YFSETQ. This CDR3 has 16 residues. With 4 bases clipped from V and 3 bases from J, the junction kept 7 bases outside the gene matches. CDR3 protein: CASSHGQGAMTDTQYF. As DNA, the CDR3 is TGCGCCAGCAGCCACGGACAGGGGGCGATGACAGATACGCAGTATTTT.

The chain joins TRBV2 to TRBJ2-7; TRBD2 matches 8 bases. Unmatched junction bases numbered 3, after V lost 3 bases and J lost 2 bases. The CDR3 length is 14 residues. The germline gives CDR1 SNHLY, CDR2 FYNNEI. The CDR3 region has the DNA TGTGCCAGCAGTGAGTCAGCGGGAGCCTACGAGCAGTACTTC. Its translation is CASSESAGAYEQYF.

The chain employs TRBV7-6 and TRBJ2-1; D is undetermined. Germline CDR1 SGHVS, CDR2 FNYEAQ. There are 14 residues in the CDR3. V shed 3 bases and J shed 2 bases, with 8 bases lying between them. The CDR3 is CASSFLHTYNEQFF. In nucleotides, the CDR3 is TGTGCCAGCAGCTTCCTCCACACCTACAATGAGCAGTTCTTC.

This sequence joins TRBV30 and TRBJ2-7; 9 bases line up with TRBD1. In germline, CDR1 is GTSNPN, CDR2 SVGIG (reference sequence). The CDR3 loop spans 12 amino acids. Trimming cost V 6 bases and J 2 bases; bases outside gene matches: 2. The CDR3 spells CACNRGPYEQYF. The CDR3 region has the DNA TGTGCCTGCAACAGGGGGCCCTACGAGCAGTACTTC.

The chain carries TRBV30 and TRBJ1-2, with TRBD1 matching 9 bases. The germline gives CDR1 GTSNPN, CDR2 SVGIG (reference sequence). This CDR3 has 12 residues. V lost 5 bases to trimming and J lost 5 bases; unmatched junction nucleotides: 3. The CDR3 coding sequence is TGTGCCTGGGCGACAGGGGGGTATGGCTACACCTTC. The encoded protein is CAWATGGYGYTF.

This clone was seen once. This chain joins TRBV6-1 and TRBJ2-5; 8 bases are shared with TRBD1. CDR3 length equals 14 residues. Germline V lookup: CDR1 MNHNS, CDR2 SASEGT. J was trimmed by 4 bases and V by 2 bases; bases with no gene match: 3. This CDR3 is CASSEIRGRETQYF. In DNA form, the CDR3 reads TGTGCCAGCAGTGAAATCAGGGGGCGAGAGACCCAGTACTTC.